Presented here are 6 T cell receptor beta chains from one specimen sequenced in a study of cytomegalovirus exposure and HLA in healthy donors. In the PCR, 60 Vbeta and 13 Jbeta primers were used. Profiling relied on immunoSEQ multiplex PCR, and the TCRdb table lists in-frame clones only, not all of them. This sample carries under 200,000 clones, approximately 88% of them seen once, and the ten largest clones take 0.38%. Sequencing used PBMCs. The receptor source for this set is a boy aged 2-15 years in good health and CMV-seronegative.

This chain links TRBV28 with TRBJ2-7; 9 bases line up with TRBD1. J was trimmed by 9 bases and V by 5 bases; bases with no gene match: 11. The CDR3 covers 14 residues. Germline CDR1 MDHEN, CDR2 SYDVKM. The CDR3 protein is CASSPGTGISGQYF. Here the CDR3 DNA reads TGTGCCAGCAGTCCCGGGACAGGGATATCCGGGCAGTACTTC.

This chain joins TRBV5-1 and TRBJ2-3; 12 positions match TRBD2. This CDR3 has 16 amino acids. CDR1 and CDR2 from the germline V gene are SGHRS and YFSETQ. The J segment lost 4 bases and the V segment lost 0 bases, leaving 3 bases of the junction unmatched. The chain's CDR3 is CASSLVGLAGSDTQYF. The CDR3 DNA reads TGCGCCAGCAGCTTGGTCGGACTAGCGGGATCAGATACGCAGTATTTT.

This clone appeared a single time. The chain uses TRBV20-1 and TRBJ2-7, with D tentatively TRBD1 (6 bases). With 6 bases removed from V and 3 bases from J, the gap between germline ends came to 9 bases. Germline CDR1 DFQATT, CDR2 SNEGSKA (reference sequence). The CDR3 runs to 11 residues. CDR3 region: CSAPQGYEQYF. CDR3 nucleotides: TGCAGTGCCCCACAGGGCTACGAGCAGTACTTC.

The genes are TRBV6-5 and TRBJ2-5; TRBD1 is a possible D gene (5 bases). CDR1 MNHEY and CDR2 SVGAGI come from the germline V gene. The CDR3 is made up of 15 amino acids. The ends were cut back, 2 bases at V and 7 bases at J, with 17 bases in the middle. In nucleotides, the CDR3 is TGTGCCAGCAGTTACGCAGGCGTCGACAGAACGACCCAGTACTTC. This translates into CASSYAGVDRTTQYF.

The rearrangement uses TRBV9 and TRBJ1-2; the match to TRBD1 covers 9 bases. The V segment lost 0 bases and the J segment 8 bases; nucleotides outside the gene matches: 11. CDR3 length equals 16 residues. The V gene's germline CDR1 is SGDLS and CDR2 YYNGEE. CDR3 sequence: CASSVDGQGYFVGYTF. The CDR3 DNA reads TGTGCCAGCAGCGTAGATGGACAGGGGTACTTCGTAGGCTACACCTTC.

The genes are TRBV7-9 and TRBJ1-2, with 12 bases that match TRBD1. The CDR3 loop spans 16 amino acids. The trim removed 6 bases at V and 4 bases at J, leaving 9 bases unmatched. CDR1 is SEHNR, CDR2 FQNEAQ, per germline (reference sequence). The CDR3 region is CASSYRDRGLGYGYTF. The CDR3 DNA sequence: TGTGCCAGCAGTTACCGGGACAGGGGGCTCGGCTATGGCTACACCTTC.